The 25 T cell receptor beta chains reported below all come from one sample, sequenced in a study of T cells in Graves' hyperthyroidism and ophthalmopathy. RNA transcripts were the template for amplifying TCR beta CDR3 regions. Initially, a first-round RT-PCR of the TCR CDR3 employed the HTBI primer set. TCRdb re-analysed the multiplex PCR reads in MiXCR, keeping a single row per CDR3 protein. This sample yields tens of thousands of distinct CDR3 sequences, of which approximately 49% are seen a single time; roughly 32% belongs to the top ten. The sequencing input was peripheral blood or thyroid tissue (not recorded which). The receptors were sampled from a woman aged 50 to 65 with Graves' hyperthyroidism.

A note on this clonotype: No conserved phenylalanine or tryptophan is present at the end of the CDR3, so a read error is the likely explanation. The CDR3 loop reads CAISRPGTGDGYTGELFL. The CDR3 DNA reads TGTGCCATCAGCCGTCCGGGGACAGGGGACGGGTACACTGGGGAGCTGTTTCTT. The chain couples TRBV10-3 to TRBJ2-2; 10 nucleotides line up with TRBD1. The CDR3 is made up of 18 amino acids. CDR1 is ENHRY, CDR2 SYGVKD, per germline.

The V and J genes are TRBV19 and TRBJ1-5, with 11 positions matching TRBD1. The ends lost 5 bases at V and 0 bases at J; junction bases unmatched: 3. The CDR3 contains 16 residues. Germline CDR1 LNHDA, CDR2 SQIVND (reference sequence). The DNA for the CDR3 is TGTGCCAGTAGTGGGACAGGGGGTCTTAGCAATCAGCCCCAGCATTTT. It codes for CASSGTGGLSNQPQHF.

The genes are TRBV15 and TRBJ2-7; D is unclear. V was shortened by 3 bases and J by 2 bases, with 11 bases between the two germline ends. The CDR3 spans 14 residues. Germline V lookup: CDR1 LNHNV, CDR2 YYDKDF (reference sequence). CDR3 in amino acids: CATSRAAAAYEQYF. In DNA form, the CDR3 reads TGTGCCACCAGCAGGGCGGCCGCGGCCTACGAGCAGTACTTC.

This clonotype was detected many times. The chain is built from TRBV5-4 and TRBJ2-3, with D maybe TRBD2 (6 bases). CDR3 length: 14 residues. CDR1 is SGHNT and CDR2 is YYREEE in the germline V gene (reference sequence). V gave up 4 bases and J gave up 5 bases, with 14 bases separating them. The CDR3 sequence is CASSAGMGGDTQYF. In DNA, the CDR3 is TGTGCCAGCAGCGCAGGGATGGGGGGAGATACGCAGTATTTT.

CDR3 sequence: CASSFRTGPYEQYF. The CDR3 DNA is TGTGCCAGCAGCTTCCGGACAGGGCCCTACGAGCAGTACTTC. J is TRBJ2-7 and V is TRBV7-2; 8 nucleotides align to TRBD1. CDR1 is SGHTA and CDR2 is FQGNSA in the germline V gene. This CDR3 spans 14 amino acids. V gave up 3 bases and J gave up 2 bases; unmatched junction bases: 3.

The chain is built from TRBV7-6 and TRBJ1-6; no definite D call. CDR1 and CDR2 from the germline V gene are SGHVS and FNYEAQ. Trimming removed 1 base at V and 7 bases at J, with 5 bases between. There are 13 residues in the CDR3. The CDR3 DNA follows: TGTGCCAGCAGCTTAGGACAAAATTCACCCCTCCACTTT. The encoded protein is CASSLGQNSPLHF.

The V gene is TRBV7-6, the J gene TRBJ2-7, with 11 bases matching TRBD2. Germline values: CDR1 SGHVS, CDR2 FNYEAQ. Trimming cost V 3 bases and J 1 base; bases outside gene matches: 2. The CDR3 sequence is 15 residues long. The CDR3 nucleotides read TGTGCCAGCAGCTTGACTAGCGGGACATCCTACGAGCAGTACTTC. Translating gives CASSLTSGTSYEQYF.

This clonotype appeared a few times. The chain links TRBV14 to TRBJ2-7; 10 positions match TRBD1. Per germline, CDR1 SGHDN and CDR2 FVKESK. Trimming cost V 6 bases and J 5 bases; bases outside gene matches: 4. CDR3 length: 13 residues. The CDR3 region has the DNA TGTGCCAGCAGGGACAGGGGGGCCCACGAGCAGTACTTC. Protein product: CASRDRGAHEQYF.

CDR3 loop: CSAGGEIDQPQHF. The CDR3 DNA reads TGCAGTGCTGGCGGGGAGATAGATCAGCCCCAGCATTTT. The chain couples TRBV20-1 to TRBJ1-5; D remains ambiguous. The germline CDR1 and CDR2 sequences are DFQATT and SNEGSKA (reference sequence). Trimming removed 5 bases from V and 5 bases from J, with 13 bases in between. CDR3 length: 13 amino acids.

This clonotype came up a few times. J is TRBJ2-7 and V is TRBV6-5, with 15 bases lining up with TRBD2. The CDR3 totals 19 residues. V lost 3 bases to trimming and J lost 3 bases; unmatched junction nucleotides: 12. Germline V gives CDR1 MNHEY, CDR2 SVGAGI. CDR3 sequence reads: CASSYRPGTSGRPFYEQYF. The CDR3 DNA reads TGTGCCAGCAGTTATCGACCCGGGACTAGCGGGAGGCCCTTCTACGAGCAGTACTTC.

A word on this clonotype: One end of the junction does not line up with germline, which may come from a read error. The genes are TRBV10-3 and TRBJ1-5, with no clear D. CDR3 length: 14 amino acids. The V gene's germline CDR1 is ENHRY and CDR2 SYGVKD. CDR3: CAISELWANQPRHF. The CDR3 bases are TGTGCCATCAGTGAGCTCTGGGCTAATCAGCCCCGGCATTTT.

This clonotype was detected once. This rearrangement joins TRBV20-1 to TRBJ1-5; 9 bases agree with TRBD1. Germline V CDR1 and CDR2: DFQATT, SNEGSKA (reference sequence). The junction had 2 bases not matched to a gene; V was cut back by 1 base and J by 4 bases. The CDR3 covers 14 residues. CDR3 DNA: TGCAGTGCTAGAGGGGACAGGGAGAATCAGCCCCAGCATTTT. Its protein is CSARGDRENQPQHF.

This clonotype appeared many times. The chain uses TRBV28 and TRBJ2-7; tentatively, D is TRBD2 (6 bases). Deletions cut 3 bases from V and 1 base from J, with 7 bases between. This CDR3 is built from 13 residues. The germline V gene has CDR1 MDHEN and CDR2 SYDVKM. The CDR3 is CASSLGGSYEQYF. The CDR3 DNA sequence: TGTGCCAGCAGTTTGGGGGGTTCCTACGAGCAGTACTTC.

The sample holds many counts of this clonotype. The rearrangement uses TRBV29-1 and TRBJ1-1; D unclear. The germline gives CDR1 SQVTM, CDR2 ANQGSEA. Trimming pared 5 bases from V and 8 bases from J, leaving 21 bases between. CDR3 length equals 14 residues. The CDR3 DNA follows: TGCAGCGTTCAGCAGCCAAGCAGTTCATGGGAAGCTTTCTTT. Amino acids: CSVQQPSSSWEAFF.

The chain employs TRBV28 and TRBJ1-1, with D possibly TRBD1 on 6 matching bases. Trimming shortened V by 3 bases and J by 7 bases, and 18 bases separated the two germline ends. CDR3 length equals 15 residues. In germline, CDR1 is MDHEN, CDR2 SYDVKM. In DNA form, the CDR3 reads TGTGCCAGCAGTTTTAGGGCAGGGGTTCAAGGTGAAGCTTTCTTT. Translation: CASSFRAGVQGEAFF.

This clonotype was seen ten or more times. The V and J genes are TRBV11-2 and TRBJ1-2; D remains unclear. This CDR3 has 15 residues. V lost 4 bases and J 4 bases, leaving 16 bases between the germline ends. Germline assignment: CDR1 SGHAT and CDR2 FQNNGV. The CDR3 nucleotides read TGTGCCAGCAGCTCCCAGGACCGAGTTCCCTATGGCTACACCTTC. Its translation is CASSSQDRVPYGYTF.

J is TRBJ1-1 and V is TRBV7-3; no definite D call. V lost 3 bases and J lost 4, with 12 bases in between. The CDR3 runs 14 residues. The germline V gene encodes CDR1 SGHTA and CDR2 FQGTGA. In DNA, the CDR3 is TGTGCCAGCAGCTTGGATGGGGTGGTCACTGAAGCTTTCTTT. It is translated as CASSLDGVVTEAFF.

The sample holds many counts of this clonotype. The chain links TRBV20-1 to TRBJ1-2; D is unclear. This CDR3 comprises 12 residues. Germline CDR1 reads DFQATT; CDR2 reads SNEGSKA (reference sequence). V dropped 3 bases and J dropped 0 bases, with 5 bases sitting between them. Here the CDR3 reads CSASSPNYGYTF. The CDR3 nucleotides are TGCAGTGCTAGTTCCCCTAACTATGGCTACACCTTC.

In this sample, this clonotype turned up many times. This chain uses TRBV10-3 with TRBJ2-5, with D possibly being TRBD1 (5 bases). The CDR3 extends over 15 amino acids. Germline-derived CDR1 and CDR2 are ENHRY and SYGVKD. V was trimmed by 2 bases and J by 5 bases, leaving 15 bases between them. The CDR3 spells CAISEIKGIGETQYF. Written as DNA, the CDR3 is TGTGCCATCAGTGAGATCAAGGGGATTGGGGAGACCCAGTACTTC.

With regard to this clonotype: Just one base apart from a much larger clone, this may be a read error. The chain has TRBV9 and TRBJ2-7, with 7 bases fitting TRBD2. This CDR3 contains 15 residues. The germline V gene encodes CDR1 SGDLS and CDR2 YYNGEE. V lost 0 bases, J lost 0 bases, and 3 bases stayed unmatched. In nucleotides, the CDR3 is TGTGCCAGCAGCGTAGGGGAGGGAGACTCCTACGAGCAGTACTTC. Translated, it gives CASSVGEGDSYEQYF.

V gene TRBV10-3 combines with J gene TRBJ2-7; 10 bases align to TRBD1. The germline V gene encodes CDR1 ENHRY and CDR2 SYGVKD. V gave up 6 bases and J gave up 6 bases; unmatched junction bases: 8. This CDR3 region has 14 residues. The CDR3 protein is CAIRAGTGAPEQYF. The CDR3 nucleotides read TGTGCCATCAGGGCCGGGACAGGGGCACCCGAGCAGTACTTC.

This clonotype showed up many times. The rearrangement links TRBV28 to TRBJ1-5; no reliable D call. V shed 6 bases and J shed 7 bases, with 16 bases lying between them. The CDR3 has 14 amino acids. The germline gives CDR1 MDHEN, CDR2 SYDVKM. The DNA for the CDR3 is TGTGCCAGCAGCCGCAAATGGGTGTTGCAGCCCCAGCATTTT. This translates into CASSRKWVLQPQHF.

The chain links TRBV2 to TRBJ1-5; D is unresolved. Trimming cost V 7 bases and J 3 bases, with 13 bases left between them. This CDR3 has 14 residues. Germline V gene lookup returns CDR1 SNHLY and CDR2 FYNNEI. CDR3 protein: CASNPTRTNQPQHF. CDR3 sequence (DNA): TGTGCCAGCAATCCCACGCGGACCAATCAGCCCCAGCATTTT.

This clonotype appeared many times. The chain has TRBV9 and TRBJ2-5; no definite D call. The V gene's germline CDR1 is SGDLS and CDR2 YYNGEE. This CDR3 is built from 15 residues. Trimming removed 0 bases from V and 0 bases from J, with 9 bases in between. CDR3 bases: TGTGCCAGCAGCGTAGATCAGCAGTACCAAGAGACCCAGTACTTC. Protein: CASSVDQQYQETQYF.

The V and J genes are TRBV7-9 and TRBJ1-1; D is ambiguous. Germline V gene lookup returns CDR1 SEHNR and CDR2 FQNEAQ (reference sequence). This CDR3 spans 13 amino acids. Trimming took 3 bases from V and 10 from J, leaving 15 bases between them. CDR3 nucleotides: TGTGCCAGCAGCTTCGGCGGGAGGAGTACAGCTTTCTTT. Translation gives CASSFGGRSTAFF. The entire variable domain, with the rest obtained from reference TRBV7-9 and TRBJ1-1, is as follows: DTGVSQNPRHKITKRGQNVTFRCDPISEHNRLYWYRQTLGQGPEFLTYFQNEAQLEKSRLLSDRFSAERPKGSFSTLEIQRTEQGDSAMYLCASSFGGRSTAFFGQGTRLTVV.